This T cell receptor beta chain was captured by sequencing in a study of vaccination effects on CD4 cells after COVID-19. Germline-derived CDR1 and CDR2 are WSHSY and SAAADI. Trimming stripped 2 bases from V and 7 bases from J, with 12 bases between. The CDR3 is 14 amino acids. Clones were sequenced by immunoSEQ multiplex PCR, and TCRdb holds only the in-frame ones, with some missing. The sample contains tens of thousands of clones, around 76% of which appear only once. Findings and caveats of the study: Whether induced by infection or by vaccine, clones showed marked clonal contraction late after vaccination. Within healthy vaccinees, only 1 of 255 vaccine-induced clones displayed cross-reactivity with common cold coronaviruses.

For this clone: Its antigen remains unidentified.

Peptide-pool stimulation followed by sequencing identified expanded antigen-specific CD4+ clonotypes in the ViraFEST assay. Culture lasted about ten days before CD4+ T cell isolation. Prior SARS-CoV-2 infection was absent in the vaccine recipients, as shown by negative nucleocapsid antibodies. Cells had half their medium changed to IL-2 medium on days 3 and 7. The chain employs TRBV10-2 and TRBJ1-3; D is unclear. The clonotype originates from a human donor who received a COVID-19 vaccine. Sequencing was performed on CD4+ T cells from PBMCs cultured with HCoV-NL63 spike peptides, taken before COVID-19 vaccination. Here the CDR3 DNA reads TGCGCCAGCAGTGAGACGACTTCGGGGAACACCATATATTTT. Its protein is CASSETTSGNTIYF.